Reported below is one T cell receptor beta chain. As yet, its antigen is unknown. This sample is drawn from a study of OX40 agonist ivuxolimab in advanced cancers. The overall study: People in dose escalation had one of these cancers: hepatocellular carcinoma, melanoma, renal cell or head and neck cancer. Participants, around 80% male, averaged 60 years of age, ranging from about 20 to 80.

With V trimmed by 5 bases and J by 8 bases, 8 bases remained unmatched. The CDR3 extends over 14 amino acids. From germline, CDR1 is SEHNR and CDR2 FQNEAQ (reference sequence). Study-wide findings and caveats: Some of the lowest clonal expansion was seen in partial responders at 0.1-3.0 mg/kg. CD8+ T cells were the subset that, on average, had more expanded clones than CD4+.

This table comes from immunoSEQ multiplex PCR, and its TCRdb copy is limited to in-frame clones, with some not included. The table records 85,000 to 130,000 clones, 90% of them present only once. The sample was CD4+ or CD8+ T cells sorted from blood, taken in a trial of the OX40 agonist ivuxolimab. This clonotype was obtained from an adult with an advanced solid tumor such as melanoma, head and neck, liver or kidney cancer. The rearrangement joins TRBV7-9 to TRBJ1-2, with 10 bases aligning to TRBD1. The CDR3 DNA is TGTGCCAGCAGCCCCGACAGGGGGCGTGGGGGCTACACCTTC. Protein product: CASSPDRGRGGYTF.